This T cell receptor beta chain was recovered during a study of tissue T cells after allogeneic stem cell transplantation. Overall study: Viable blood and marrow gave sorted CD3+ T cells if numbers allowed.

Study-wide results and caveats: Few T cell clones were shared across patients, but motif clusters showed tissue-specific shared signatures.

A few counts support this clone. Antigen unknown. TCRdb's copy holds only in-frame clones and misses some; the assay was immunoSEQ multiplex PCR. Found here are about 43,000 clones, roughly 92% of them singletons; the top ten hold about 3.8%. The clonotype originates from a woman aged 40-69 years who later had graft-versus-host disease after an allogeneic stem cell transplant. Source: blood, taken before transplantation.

The CDR3 DNA reads TGCGCCAGCAGCCAAGGGGCGGGGGGCAGGTTCTACGAGCAGTACTTC. This gives the protein CASSQGAGGRFYEQYF. The chain recombines TRBV4-1 with TRBJ2-7; TRBD2 agrees at 8 bases. Per germline, CDR1 MGHRA and CDR2 YSYEKL. This CDR3 region has 16 residues. V lost 1 base to trimming and J lost 3 bases; unmatched junction nucleotides: 8.